This entry lists 17 T cell receptor beta chains sequenced from one sample in a study of blood T cell repertoires in COVID-19. Method: immunoSEQ multiplex PCR; TCRdb's copy keeps in-frame clones and lacks some. The sample consists of around 160,000 clones, 85% to 90% of them appearing once. Source material: PBMCs or T cells enriched from blood (not recorded which). The receptors derive from a woman aged 25 to 39 with acute COVID-19.

V usage is TRBV7-2 and J usage is TRBJ2-5; perhaps TRBD2 as D (6 bases). The V end lost 1 base, the J end lost 9 bases, and 12 bases lay between the germline ends. This CDR3 is built from 13 residues. Germline CDR1 reads SGHTA; CDR2 reads FQGNSA. The CDR3 sequence is CASSLEPGAAQYF. Written as DNA, the CDR3 is TGTGCCAGCAGCTTAGAACCGGGAGCGGCCCAGTACTTC.

The V and J genes are TRBV7-2 and TRBJ2-7, with 11 bases that match TRBD2. The CDR3 spans 16 residues. After removal of 1 base from V and 1 base from J, the junction contained 3 bases not matched to a gene. The V gene's germline CDR1 is SGHTA and CDR2 FQGNSA. The CDR3 DNA is TGTGCCAGCAGCTTAGGACTAGCGGGATTATCCTACGAGCAGTACTTC. This translates into CASSLGLAGLSYEQYF.

The CDR3 sequence is CASRSEIGYTEAFF. CDR3 nucleotides: TGTGCCAGTAGGTCGGAGATTGGGTACACTGAAGCTTTCTTT. The chain joins TRBV19 to TRBJ1-1; D unresolved. CDR3 length: 14 amino acids. Germline V lookup: CDR1 LNHDA, CDR2 SQIVND (reference sequence). V was shortened by 6 bases and J by 3 bases, with 14 bases between the two germline ends.

CDR3 amino acids: CASSSGGTMNTEAFF. For the CDR3, the DNA is TGTGCCAGCAGCTCGGGGGGGACCATGAACACTGAAGCTTTCTTT. The rearrangement links TRBV7-2 to TRBJ1-1; maybe TRBD1 (5 bases). This CDR3 spans 15 amino acids. Germline values: CDR1 SGHTA, CDR2 FQGNSA. With 4 bases removed from V and 0 bases from J, the gap between germline ends came to 12 bases.

This chain connects TRBV25-1 to TRBJ2-2; D may be TRBD1 (5 bases). Germline V gene data show CDR1 as MGHDK and CDR2 as SYGVNS. Trimming took off 2 bases at V and 3 bases at J, with 10 bases between the two ends. The CDR3 consists of 15 residues. This CDR3 reads CASSEGQGDTGELFF. CDR3 coding DNA: TGTGCCAGCAGTGAAGGGCAGGGCGACACCGGGGAGCTGTTTTTT.

This clone was seen a handful of times. The V gene is TRBV4-1, the J gene TRBJ2-1, with TRBD2 matching 14 bases. With 5 bases clipped from V and 6 bases from J, the junction kept 0 bases outside the gene matches. The CDR3 covers 14 residues. From germline, CDR1 is MGHRA and CDR2 YSYEKL. The CDR3 reads CASSGTSGGNEQFF. The DNA for the CDR3 is TGCGCCAGCAGCGGGACTAGCGGGGGCAATGAGCAGTTCTTC.

V is TRBV12-3 or TRBV12-4 and J is TRBJ1-2; 9 positions match TRBD1. CDR3 length: 13 amino acids. After removal of 5 bases from V and 14 bases from J, the junction contained 12 bases not matched to a gene. Here the CDR3 DNA reads TGTGCCAGCAGTGTCCGGGACAGGGCCCGGGCAACCTTC. This translates into CASSVRDRARATF.

V is TRBV5-8 and J is TRBJ1-2, with D possibly TRBD1 on 5 matching bases. This CDR3 has 13 residues. Germline values: CDR1 SGHTS, CDR2 YDEGEE. Between the trimmed V and J ends, which lost 2 bases and 3 bases, there was a span of 8 bases. This CDR3 reads CASSFGGDYGYTF. DNA of the CDR3: TGTGCCAGCAGCTTTGGGGGGGACTATGGCTACACCTTC. The full variable domain, with the rest looked up from reference TRBV5-8 and TRBJ1-2, is EAGVTQSPTHLIKTRGQQATLRCSPISGHTSVYWYQQALGLGLQFLLWYDEGEERNRGNFPPRFSGRQFPNYSSELNVNALELEDSALYLCASSFGGDYGYTFGSGTRLTVV.

V gene TRBV7-2 combines with J gene TRBJ2-7; 7 bases fit TRBD1. The CDR3 sequence is 14 residues long. Looked up from germline, CDR1 is SGHTA and CDR2 is FQGNSA. The V and J ends lost 5 bases and 0 bases, in that order; junction bases with no gene match: 4. CDR3 residues: CASSRDRDSYEQYF. The CDR3 bases are TGTGCCAGCAGCAGGGACAGAGACTCCTACGAGCAGTACTTC.

The chain has TRBV18 and TRBJ1-1; the D is unclear. V lost 3 bases to trimming and J lost 4 bases, with 18 bases between them. Germline-derived CDR1 and CDR2 are KGHSH and LQKENI. The CDR3 consists of 16 residues. CDR3 nucleotide sequence: TGTGCCAGCTCACCCCCCGGTGGAGGGTGGGGCACTGAAGCTTTCTTT. It is translated as CASSPPGGGWGTEAFF.

J is TRBJ2-2 and V is TRBV19; 14 nucleotides line up with TRBD2. This CDR3 is 17 amino acids long. Trimming removed 6 bases from V and 4 bases from J; junction bases left unmatched: 7. Germline V gene lookup returns CDR1 LNHDA and CDR2 SQIVND (reference sequence). The CDR3: CASRTGTSGSGTGELFF. CDR3 sequence (DNA): TGTGCCAGTAGGACCGGGACTAGCGGGAGTGGCACCGGGGAGCTGTTTTTT. Drawing the rest from reference TRBV19 and TRBJ2-2, the complete variable domain is DGGITQSPKYLFRKEGQNVTLSCEQNLNHDAMYWYRQDPGQGLRLIYYSQIVNDFQKGDIAEGYSVSREKKESFPLTVTSAQKNPTAFYLCASRTGTSGSGTGELFFGEGSRLTVL.

The rearrangement uses TRBV28 and TRBJ2-5; 9 bases agree with TRBD1. The CDR3 spans 14 residues. V dropped 7 bases and J dropped 5; count of bases not matched to a gene: 8. Germline V gives CDR1 MDHEN, CDR2 SYDVKM. The CDR3 protein is CASKITGGEETQYF. In DNA form, the CDR3 reads TGTGCCAGCAAGATAACAGGGGGCGAGGAGACCCAGTACTTC.

CDR3 nucleotide sequence: TGTGCCAGCAGCCCGAACCTTAGCCCCTACGAGCAGTACTTC. It specifies CASSPNLSPYEQYF. The chain uses TRBV13 and TRBJ2-7; D is unresolved. The CDR3 loop spans 14 amino acids. In germline, CDR1 is PRHDT, CDR2 FYEKMQ (reference sequence). The V and J ends lost 5 bases and 2 bases respectively, with 13 bases between them.

The chain uses TRBV28 and TRBJ1-5; unclear D gene. Trimming took off 6 bases at V and 5 bases at J, with 17 bases between the two ends. This CDR3 comprises 15 residues. The germline V gene has CDR1 MDHEN and CDR2 SYDVKM. The CDR3 is CASSPPPGGYQPQHF. CDR3 sequence (DNA): TGTGCCAGCAGCCCCCCCCCTGGCGGTTATCAGCCCCAGCATTTT. Looking up the rest from reference TRBV28 and TRBJ1-5 gives the full variable domain: DVKVTQSSRYLVKRTGEKVFLECVQDMDHENMFWYRQDPGLGLRLIYFSYDVKMKEKGDIPEGYSVSREKKERFSLILESASTNQTSMYLCASSPPPGGYQPQHFGDGTRLSIL.

The V and J genes are TRBV12-3 or TRBV12-4 and TRBJ1-2; TRBD1 matches 10 bases. This CDR3 is 13 amino acids long. The J segment lost 6 bases and the V segment lost 8 bases, leaving 6 bases of the junction unmatched. The CDR3: CASGRDRGNGYTF. The CDR3 DNA is TGTGCCAGCGGCCGGGACAGGGGAAATGGCTACACCTTC.

The V and J genes are TRBV7-3 and TRBJ1-1; 7 bases line up with TRBD1. V trimming: 5 bases; J trimming: 4 bases; junction bases outside the gene matches: 7. Germline values: CDR1 SGHTA, CDR2 FQGTGA. The CDR3 spans 14 residues. Here the CDR3 reads CASSATGVGTEAFF. The CDR3 DNA reads TGTGCCAGCAGCGCTACAGGGGTCGGCACTGAAGCTTTCTTT.

V usage is TRBV24-1 and J usage is TRBJ2-1, with a weak D call TRBD1 (5 bases). CDR3 size: 17 residues. Germline V gene lookup returns CDR1 KGHDR and CDR2 SFDVKD. Trimming stripped 7 bases from V and 1 base from J, with 19 bases between. As DNA, the CDR3 is TGTGCCACCAGCTCCAATTTGGGGCACTATTCCTACAATGAGCAGTTCTTC. Encoded protein: CATSSNLGHYSYNEQFF.